The 11 T cell receptor beta chains given below trace back to one sample, sequenced in a study of graft-versus-host responses after intestinal transplantation. The antigens these receptors bind are not known. Sequencing was performed with immunoSEQ multiplex PCR; in TCRdb, only in-frame clones are kept and a portion is missing. The sample yields 80,000 to 90,000 clones, roughly 92% seen once. The sample here was unstimulated CD4+ T cells sorted from spleen or lymph node cells, taken before intestinal transplant. These receptor sequences come from a human donor who received an intestinal transplant.

The chain combines TRBV6-1 with TRBJ2-5, with 11 bases that match TRBD2. CDR1 is MNHNS, CDR2 SASEGT, per germline. This CDR3 comprises 15 residues. V gave up 5 bases and J gave up 3 bases; unmatched junction bases: 5. Written as DNA, the CDR3 is TGTGCCAGCAGTTTCACTAGCGGGAGTGAAGAGACCCAGTACTTC. It codes for CASSFTSGSEETQYF.

CDR3 sequence reads: CASSGLAGYEQYF. Written as DNA, the CDR3 is TGTGCCAGCAGTGGACTAGCGGGATACGAGCAGTACTTC. This chain joins TRBV6-1 and TRBJ2-7; 11 bases fit TRBD2. J was trimmed by 4 bases and V by 4 bases; bases with no gene match: 0. Germline values: CDR1 MNHNS, CDR2 SASEGT. CDR3 size: 13 residues.

V and J are TRBV6-1 and TRBJ2-5, with 7 positions matching TRBD2. There are 18 residues in the CDR3. The junction had 15 bases not matched to a gene; V was cut back by 2 bases and J by 3 bases. Germline V gene lookup returns CDR1 MNHNS and CDR2 SASEGT. The CDR3 bases are TGTGCCAGCAGTGAACACCCCCTGCGATTAGGGAGGGAAGAGACCCAGTACTTC. Its protein is CASSEHPLRLGREETQYF.

The chain combines TRBV18 with TRBJ1-5; no clear D. The CDR3 is made up of 14 amino acids. The ends were cut back, 2 bases at V and 3 bases at J, with 8 bases in the middle. CDR1 is KGHSH, CDR2 LQKENI, per germline. CDR3 sequence: CASSPGLNNQPQHF. The CDR3, as DNA: TGTGCCAGCTCACCAGGGTTAAACAATCAGCCCCAGCATTTT. Full variable domain (outside the CDR3, taken from reference TRBV18 and TRBJ1-5): NAGVMQNPRHLVRRRGQEARLRCSPMKGHSHVYWYRQLPEEGLKFMVYLQKENIIDESGMPKERFSAEFPKEGPSILRIQQVVRGDSAAYFCASSPGLNNQPQHFGDGTRLSIL.

This rearrangement joins TRBV28 to TRBJ2-6, with 8 bases lining up with TRBD2. CDR3 length: 18 residues. Germline loops: CDR1 MDHEN, CDR2 SYDVKM. V lost 6 bases and J lost 1; bases outside the gene matches: 11. The CDR3 sequence is CASRSLGGRYSGANVLTF. In DNA form, the CDR3 reads TGTGCCAGCAGATCCCTGGGCGGGAGGTATTCTGGGGCCAACGTCCTGACTTTC.

The J gene is TRBJ1-4, the V gene TRBV27; D may be TRBD1 (5 bases). CDR3 length: 18 amino acids. CDR1 and CDR2 (germline): MNHEY, SMNVEV (reference sequence). V lost 2 bases and J 0 bases, leaving 16 bases between the germline ends. In nucleotides, the CDR3 is TGTGCCAGCAGTTTACGGCGACAGCCGGGGACAACTAATGAAAAACTGTTTTTT. This translates into CASSLRRQPGTTNEKLFF.

The CDR3 reads CASSLIKGKGRGNTIYF. The CDR3 nucleotides are TGTGCCAGCAGCCTAATCAAGGGGAAAGGTCGGGGAAACACCATATATTTT. This chain uses TRBV7-9 with TRBJ1-3; tentative D call: TRBD1 (5 bases). Germline CDR1 SEHNR, CDR2 FQNEAQ (reference sequence). Trimming took off 5 bases at V and 4 bases at J, with 21 bases between the two ends. CDR3 length equals 17 residues.

The chain is built from TRBV6-1 and TRBJ2-7; a possible D gene is TRBD2 (5 bases). The germline V and J ends were trimmed by 7 bases and 4 bases, with 20 bases remaining between them. Germline V gives CDR1 MNHNS, CDR2 SASEGT. There are 15 residues in the CDR3. The DNA for the CDR3 is TGTGCCAGCACCACCTCATCCGGACTTAGTTACGAGCAGTACTTC. This gives the protein CASTTSSGLSYEQYF.

The J gene is TRBJ2-5, the V gene TRBV18; D unresolved. Between the trimmed V and J ends, which lost 0 bases and 1 base, there was a span of 9 bases. Germline V CDR1 and CDR2: KGHSH, LQKENI. This CDR3 contains 15 residues. The CDR3 spells CASSPPLGRQETQYF. CDR3 coding DNA: TGTGCCAGCTCACCACCTCTAGGGCGCCAAGAGACCCAGTACTTC.

V usage is TRBV30 and J usage is TRBJ2-7, with 10 nucleotides matching TRBD2. The CDR3 spans 16 residues. From germline, CDR1 is GTSNPN and CDR2 SVGIG (reference sequence). The junction had 7 bases not matched to a gene; V was cut back by 0 bases and J by 2 bases. This CDR3 is CAWSVGGLASPYEQYF. CDR3 DNA sequence: TGTGCCTGGAGTGTCGGGGGACTAGCGTCCCCCTACGAGCAGTACTTC.

J is TRBJ1-2 and V is TRBV27; 10 bases fit TRBD1. Germline loops: CDR1 MNHEY, CDR2 SMNVEV (reference sequence). J was trimmed by 4 bases and V by 3 bases; bases with no gene match: 8. The CDR3 loop spans 16 amino acids. For the CDR3, the DNA is TGTGCCAGCAGTTTGGGGGGAGGGACAGGGGCCTATGGCTACACCTTC. Translated, it gives CASSLGGGTGAYGYTF.